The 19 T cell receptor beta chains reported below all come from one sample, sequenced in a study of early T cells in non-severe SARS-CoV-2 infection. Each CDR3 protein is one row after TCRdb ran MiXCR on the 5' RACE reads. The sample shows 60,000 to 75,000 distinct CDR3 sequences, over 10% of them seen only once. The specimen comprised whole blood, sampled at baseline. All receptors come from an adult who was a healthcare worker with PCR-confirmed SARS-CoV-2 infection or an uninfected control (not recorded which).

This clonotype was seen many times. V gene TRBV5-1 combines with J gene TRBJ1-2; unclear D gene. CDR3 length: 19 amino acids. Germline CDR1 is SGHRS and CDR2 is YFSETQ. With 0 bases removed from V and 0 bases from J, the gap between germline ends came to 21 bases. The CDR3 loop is CASSLVFGEGAGANYGYTF. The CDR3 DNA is TGCGCCAGCAGCTTGGTATTTGGGGAGGGCGCCGGAGCTAACTATGGCTACACCTTC.

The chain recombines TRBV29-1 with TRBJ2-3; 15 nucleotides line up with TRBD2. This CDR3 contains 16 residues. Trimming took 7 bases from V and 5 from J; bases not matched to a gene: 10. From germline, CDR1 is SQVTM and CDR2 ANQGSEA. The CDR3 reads CSAGLAGGKFKDTQYF. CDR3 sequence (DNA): TGCAGCGCAGGACTAGCGGGGGGGAAATTTAAAGATACGCAGTATTTT.

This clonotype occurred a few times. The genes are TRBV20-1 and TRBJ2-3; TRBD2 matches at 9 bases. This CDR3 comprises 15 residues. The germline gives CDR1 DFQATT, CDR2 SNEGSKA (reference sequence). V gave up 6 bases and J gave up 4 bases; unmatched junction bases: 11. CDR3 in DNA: TGCAGTGCCACTAAGCTAGCGGGAATGGCAGATACGCAGTATTTT. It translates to CSATKLAGMADTQYF.

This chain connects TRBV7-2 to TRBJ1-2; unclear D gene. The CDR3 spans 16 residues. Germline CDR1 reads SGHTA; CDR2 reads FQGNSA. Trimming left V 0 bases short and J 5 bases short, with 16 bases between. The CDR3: CASSLAYGEKQYGYTF. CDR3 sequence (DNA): TGTGCCAGCAGCTTAGCGTACGGGGAGAAGCAGTATGGCTACACCTTC.

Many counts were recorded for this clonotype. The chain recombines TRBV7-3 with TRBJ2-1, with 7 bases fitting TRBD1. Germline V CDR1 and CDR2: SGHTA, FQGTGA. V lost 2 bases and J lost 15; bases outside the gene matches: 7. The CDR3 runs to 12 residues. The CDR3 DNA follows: TGTGCCAGCAGCTTATTGGGACAGCCACGGTTCTTC. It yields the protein CASSLLGQPRFF. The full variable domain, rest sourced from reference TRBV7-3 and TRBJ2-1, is GAGVSQTPSNKVTEKGKYVELRCDPISGHTALYWYRQSLGQGPEFLIYFQGTGAADDSGLPNDRFFAVRPEGSVSTLKIQRTERGDSAVYLCASSLLGQPRFFGPGTRLTVL.

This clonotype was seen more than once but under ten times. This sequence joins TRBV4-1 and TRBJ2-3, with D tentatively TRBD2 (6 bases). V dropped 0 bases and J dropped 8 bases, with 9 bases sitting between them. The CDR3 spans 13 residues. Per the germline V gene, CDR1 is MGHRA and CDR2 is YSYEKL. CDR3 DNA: TGCGCCAGCAGCCAAGAGGAGGGGCGTACGCAGTATTTT. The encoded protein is CASSQEEGRTQYF.

As DNA, the CDR3 is TGTGCCAGCACCCTAGCGGGGGGGCCCACAGATACGCAGTATTTT. Its protein product is CASTLAGGPTDTQYF. V gene TRBV5-5 combines with J gene TRBJ2-3, with 12 positions matching TRBD2. V gave up 6 bases and J gave up 2 bases; unmatched junction bases: 4. The CDR3 totals 15 residues. CDR1 SGHKS and CDR2 YYEKEE come from the germline V gene (reference sequence).

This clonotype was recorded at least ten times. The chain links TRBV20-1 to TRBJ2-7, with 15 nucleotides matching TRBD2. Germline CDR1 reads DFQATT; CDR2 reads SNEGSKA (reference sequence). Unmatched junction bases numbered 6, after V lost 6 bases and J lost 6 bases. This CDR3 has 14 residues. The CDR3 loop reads CSATPGLAGGEQYF. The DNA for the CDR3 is TGCAGTGCCACCCCGGGACTAGCGGGAGGCGAGCAGTACTTC.

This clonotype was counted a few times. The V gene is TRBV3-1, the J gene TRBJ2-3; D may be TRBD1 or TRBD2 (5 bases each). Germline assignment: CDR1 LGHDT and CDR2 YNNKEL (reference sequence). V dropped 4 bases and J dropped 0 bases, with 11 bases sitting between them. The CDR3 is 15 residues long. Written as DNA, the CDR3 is TGTGCCAGCAGCCCCCGAGGGGTTAGCACAGATACGCAGTATTTT. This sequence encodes CASSPRGVSTDTQYF.

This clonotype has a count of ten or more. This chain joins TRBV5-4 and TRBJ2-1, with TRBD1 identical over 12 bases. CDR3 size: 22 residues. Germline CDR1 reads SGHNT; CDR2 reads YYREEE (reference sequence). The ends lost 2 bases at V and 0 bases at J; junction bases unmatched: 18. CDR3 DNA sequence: TGTGCCAGCAGCTTAGGGACAGGGGGCGCGTGGTCTAGCGGGAGCTCCTACAATGAGCAGTTCTTC. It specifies CASSLGTGGAWSSGSSYNEQFF.

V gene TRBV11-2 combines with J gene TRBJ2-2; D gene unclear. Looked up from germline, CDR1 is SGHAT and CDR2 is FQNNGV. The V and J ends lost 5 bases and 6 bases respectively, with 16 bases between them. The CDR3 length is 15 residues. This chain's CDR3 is CASSPGNLRSGELFF. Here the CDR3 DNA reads TGTGCCAGCAGCCCAGGAAATCTTCGATCCGGGGAGCTGTTTTTT. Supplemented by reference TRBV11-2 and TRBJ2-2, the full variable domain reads EAGVAQSPRYKIIEKRQSVAFWCNPISGHATLYWYQQILGQGPKLLIQFQNNGVVDDSQLPKDRFSAERLKGVDSTLKIQPAKLEDSAVYLCASSPGNLRSGELFFGEGSRLTVL.

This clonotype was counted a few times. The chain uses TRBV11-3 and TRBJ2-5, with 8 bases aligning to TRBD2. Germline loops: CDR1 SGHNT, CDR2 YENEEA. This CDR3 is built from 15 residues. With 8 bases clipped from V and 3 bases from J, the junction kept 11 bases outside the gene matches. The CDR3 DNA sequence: TGTGCCAGCCGCCGGTTCGGAGCGGGAGAAGAGACCCAGTACTTC. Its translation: CASRRFGAGEETQYF.

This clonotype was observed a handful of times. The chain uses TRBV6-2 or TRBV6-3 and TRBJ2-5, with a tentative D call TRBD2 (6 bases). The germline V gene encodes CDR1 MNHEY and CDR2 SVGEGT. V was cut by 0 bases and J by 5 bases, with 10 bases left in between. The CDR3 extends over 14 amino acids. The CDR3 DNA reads TGTGCCAGCAGTTACTCGATGGGGAGGGAGACCCAGTACTTC. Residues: CASSYSMGRETQYF.

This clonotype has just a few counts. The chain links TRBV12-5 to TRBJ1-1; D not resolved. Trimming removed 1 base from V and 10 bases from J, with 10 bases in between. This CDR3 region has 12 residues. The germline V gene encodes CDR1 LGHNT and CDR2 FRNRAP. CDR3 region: CASGLASFGAFF. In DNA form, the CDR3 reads TGTGCTAGTGGTTTGGCCTCCTTTGGAGCTTTCTTT.

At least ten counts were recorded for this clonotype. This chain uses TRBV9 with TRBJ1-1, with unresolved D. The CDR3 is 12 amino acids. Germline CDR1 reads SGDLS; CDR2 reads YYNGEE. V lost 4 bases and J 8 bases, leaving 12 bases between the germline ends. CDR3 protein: CASSPPSLEAFF. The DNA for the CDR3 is TGTGCCAGCAGCCCCCCCTCACTAGAAGCTTTCTTT.

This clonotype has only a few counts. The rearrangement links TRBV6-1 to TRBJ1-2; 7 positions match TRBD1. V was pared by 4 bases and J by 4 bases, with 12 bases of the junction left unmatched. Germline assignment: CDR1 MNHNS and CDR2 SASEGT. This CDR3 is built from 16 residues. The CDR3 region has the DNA TGTGCCAGCAGTGTTAGTAAGAGGGGGCGCACCTATGGCTACACCTTC. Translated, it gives CASSVSKRGRTYGYTF.

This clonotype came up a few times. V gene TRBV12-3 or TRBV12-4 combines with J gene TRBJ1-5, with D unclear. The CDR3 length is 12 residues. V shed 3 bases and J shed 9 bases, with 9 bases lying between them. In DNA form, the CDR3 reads TGTGCCAGCAGTTTCCCACCTGGGCCCCAGCATTTT. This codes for CASSFPPGPQHF.

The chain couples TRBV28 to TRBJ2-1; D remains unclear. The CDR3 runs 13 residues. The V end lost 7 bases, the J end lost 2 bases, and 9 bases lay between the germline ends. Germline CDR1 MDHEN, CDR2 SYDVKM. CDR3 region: CASTSGTYNEQFF. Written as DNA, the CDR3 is TGTGCCAGCACCTCTGGTACCTACAATGAGCAGTTCTTC.

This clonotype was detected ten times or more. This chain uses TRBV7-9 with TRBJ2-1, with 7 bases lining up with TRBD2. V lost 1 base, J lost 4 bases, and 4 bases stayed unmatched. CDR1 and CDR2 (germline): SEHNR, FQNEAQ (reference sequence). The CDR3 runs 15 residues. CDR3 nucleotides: TGTGCCAGCAGCTTAGACGGGGGGAATTACAATGAGCAGTTCTTC. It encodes CASSLDGGNYNEQFF.